Below, 11 T cell receptor beta chains from the same sample are listed, as sequenced in a study of monozygotic twins with cystic fibrosis. Sequencing used immunoSEQ multiplex PCR; TCRdb keeps in-frame clones, though not all of them. The sample includes roughly 25,000 clones, approximately 96% of them seen just once. Material for sequencing was blood. All receptors come from a girl aged 2 to 9 with cystic fibrosis.

The chain recombines TRBV7-2 with TRBJ1-2, with TRBD1 identical over 7 bases. CDR3 length: 13 amino acids. In germline, CDR1 is SGHTA, CDR2 FQGNSA. V dropped 5 bases and J dropped 6; count of bases not matched to a gene: 6. The CDR3 here is CASSRQGGDGYTF. CDR3 DNA sequence: TGTGCCAGCAGCCGTCAGGGGGGCGATGGCTACACCTTC.

The rearrangement links TRBV28 to TRBJ1-5; D might be TRBD1 (6 bases). Germline V CDR1 and CDR2: MDHEN, SYDVKM. The CDR3 loop spans 16 amino acids. V was cut by 5 bases and J by 2 bases, with 16 bases left in between. CDR3 sequence (DNA): TGTGCCAGCAGTCCCTCCAGGGGCCAGGGCAATCAGCCCCAGCATTTT. Translation: CASSPSRGQGNQPQHF. Based on the CDR3 plus reference TRBV28 and TRBJ1-5, the full variable domain is DVKVTQSSRYLVKRTGEKVFLECVQDMDHENMFWYRQDPGLGLRLIYFSYDVKMKEKGDIPEGYSVSREKKERFSLILESASTNQTSMYLCASSPSRGQGNQPQHFGDGTRLSIL.

This rearrangement joins TRBV7-2 to TRBJ2-7, with D possibly matching TRBD2 (6 bases). Germline CDR1 is SGHTA and CDR2 is FQGNSA. This CDR3 region has 12 residues. The V end lost 8 bases, the J end lost 4 bases, and 12 bases lay between the germline ends. In DNA form, the CDR3 reads TGTGCCAGCGGACGGCGGGAATACGAGCAGTACTTC. This codes for CASGRREYEQYF.

This chain uses TRBV19 with TRBJ1-3; D gene unclear. This CDR3 region has 14 residues. Germline CDR1 LNHDA, CDR2 SQIVND (reference sequence). Trimming left V 7 bases short and J 4 bases short, with 14 bases between. CDR3 coding DNA: TGTGCCAGTACCGTGTCCCCGGCGGGAAACACCATATATTTT. Translating gives CASTVSPAGNTIYF.

V gene TRBV2 combines with J gene TRBJ1-5, with 11 nucleotides matching TRBD1. This CDR3 has 13 residues. Germline assignment: CDR1 SNHLY and CDR2 FYNNEI. J gave up 6 bases and V 6 bases, and 1 base lay outside the gene matches. The CDR3 DNA follows: TGTGCCAGCAGGGGGACAGGGGGTCAGCCCCAGCATTTT. It yields the protein CASRGTGGQPQHF.

The V call is TRBV27, the J call TRBJ1-1, with D possibly being TRBD1 (5 bases). CDR1 MNHEY and CDR2 SMNVEV come from the germline V gene (reference sequence). The V and J ends lost 2 bases and 3 bases respectively, with 13 bases between them. CDR3 length: 15 residues. The CDR3 DNA is TGTGCCAGCAGTTTACGGGGGTCGAGTTACACTGAAGCTTTCTTT. This translates into CASSLRGSSYTEAFF.

The chain links TRBV7-9 to TRBJ2-3, with D uncertain. The V end lost 2 bases, the J end lost 0 bases, and 12 bases lay between the germline ends. Germline V gene sequence: CDR1 SEHNR, CDR2 FQNEAQ (reference sequence). The CDR3 has 16 amino acids. CDR3 nucleotides: TGTGCCAGCAGCTTATTGGCACCACATAGCACAGATACGCAGTATTTT. Its protein is CASSLLAPHSTDTQYF.

This clone occurred once. The rearrangement joins TRBV19 to TRBJ2-5; 10 bases line up with TRBD1. The CDR3 loop spans 15 amino acids. Per germline, CDR1 LNHDA and CDR2 SQIVND (reference sequence). The ends lost 7 bases at V and 5 bases at J; junction bases unmatched: 10. This chain's CDR3 is CASIAGQGSEETQYF. In nucleotides, the CDR3 is TGTGCCAGTATCGCGGGACAGGGGAGTGAGGAGACCCAGTACTTC.

The rearrangement links TRBV10-1 to TRBJ2-3, with unresolved D. The CDR3 consists of 14 residues. V lost 0 bases and J lost 7, with 11 bases in between. Germline-derived CDR1 and CDR2 are WNHNN and SYGVQD (reference sequence). CDR3 region: CASSESRVGNTQYF. CDR3 in DNA: TGCGCCAGCAGTGAGTCCCGCGTAGGGAATACGCAGTATTTT.

The chain uses TRBV23-1 and TRBJ2-5, with D perhaps TRBD1 (8 bases). TRBV23-1 is identified as an open reading frame with a role that is uncertain. CDR3 size: 17 residues. Trimming cost V 2 bases and J 1 base, with 17 bases left between them. CDR3 residues: CASSQPGGQGVQETQYF. The CDR3 nucleotides are TGCGCCAGCAGTCAACCGGGAGGACAGGGCGTCCAAGAGACCCAGTACTTC.

This clone was observed a single time. This chain uses TRBV7-2 with TRBJ1-4; 7 bases align to TRBD1. Trimming removed 1 base from V and 6 bases from J; junction bases left unmatched: 5. This CDR3 has 15 residues. The germline gives CDR1 SGHTA, CDR2 FQGNSA. The CDR3 sequence is CASSLGPRGYEKLFF. The CDR3 DNA reads as TGTGCCAGCAGCTTAGGGCCCAGGGGGTATGAAAAACTGTTTTTT.